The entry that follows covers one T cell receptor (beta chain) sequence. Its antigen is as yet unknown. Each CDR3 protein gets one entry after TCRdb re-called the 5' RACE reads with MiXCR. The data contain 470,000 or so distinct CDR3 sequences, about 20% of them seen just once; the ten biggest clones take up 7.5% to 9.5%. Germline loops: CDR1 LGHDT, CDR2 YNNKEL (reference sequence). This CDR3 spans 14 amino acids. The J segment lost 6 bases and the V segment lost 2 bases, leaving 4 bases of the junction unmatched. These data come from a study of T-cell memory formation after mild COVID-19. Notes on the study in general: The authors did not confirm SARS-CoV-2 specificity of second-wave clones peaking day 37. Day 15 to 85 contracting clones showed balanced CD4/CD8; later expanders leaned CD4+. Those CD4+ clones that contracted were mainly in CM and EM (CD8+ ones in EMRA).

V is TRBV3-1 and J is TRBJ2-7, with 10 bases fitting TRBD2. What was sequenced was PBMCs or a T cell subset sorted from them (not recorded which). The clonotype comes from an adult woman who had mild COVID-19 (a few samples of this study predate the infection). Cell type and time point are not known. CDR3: CASSQPVAGGEQYF. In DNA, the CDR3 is TGTGCCAGCAGCCAACCCGTAGCGGGAGGCGAGCAGTACTTC.